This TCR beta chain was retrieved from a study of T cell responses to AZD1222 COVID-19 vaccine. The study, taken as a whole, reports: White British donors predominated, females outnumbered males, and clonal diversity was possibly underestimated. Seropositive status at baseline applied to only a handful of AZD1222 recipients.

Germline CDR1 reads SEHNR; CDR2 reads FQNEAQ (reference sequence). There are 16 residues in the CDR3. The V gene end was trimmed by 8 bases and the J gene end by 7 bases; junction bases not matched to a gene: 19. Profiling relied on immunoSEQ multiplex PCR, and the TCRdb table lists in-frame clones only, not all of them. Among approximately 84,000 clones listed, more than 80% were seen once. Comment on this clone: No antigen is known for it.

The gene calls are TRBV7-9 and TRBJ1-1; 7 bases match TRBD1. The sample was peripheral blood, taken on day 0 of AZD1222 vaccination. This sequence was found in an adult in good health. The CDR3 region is CASRRDSGQLRIEAFF. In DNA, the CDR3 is TGTGCCAGCCGCCGGGACAGCGGGCAGTTAAGGATTGAAGCTTTCTTT.